These 26 T cell receptor beta chains originate from one sample sequenced in a study of T-cell reconstitution after alpha-beta-depleted transplantation in children. The TCRbeta library was prepared with unique molecular identifiers. TCRdb re-analysed the PCR reads in MiXCR, keeping a single row per CDR3 protein. Here the sample spans approximately 500,000 distinct CDR3 sequences, around 27% being singletons. The sample here was PBMCs, taken before TCRalphabeta/CD19-depleted stem cell transplant. The receptors stem from a boy under two years old with Wiskott-Aldrich syndrome, due to receive a stem cell transplant.

This clonotype was seen a few times. The rearrangement joins TRBV28 to TRBJ1-5; 8 bases are shared with TRBD1. V lost 3 bases to trimming and J lost 4 bases; unmatched junction nucleotides: 5. This CDR3 is 15 amino acids long. Germline V gene lookup returns CDR1 MDHEN and CDR2 SYDVKM. The CDR3 nucleotides are TGTGCCAGCAGTTTCCTACAGGGGGTAAATCAGCCCCAGCATTTT. It yields the protein CASSFLQGVNQPQHF.

This clonotype was seen a few times. The rearrangement joins TRBV3-1 to TRBJ2-5; TRBD2 matches at 8 bases. Trimming took 7 bases from V and 5 from J; bases not matched to a gene: 6. CDR3 size: 13 residues. Germline CDR1 is LGHDT and CDR2 is YNNKEL (reference sequence). CDR3 bases: TGTGCCAGCATACGCGCGGGAGGCGAGACCCAGTACTTC. Translation: CASIRAGGETQYF.

This clonotype was seen more than once but under ten times. The chain recombines TRBV28 with TRBJ2-1, with 12 bases aligning to TRBD2. The CDR3 covers 17 residues. With V trimmed by 5 bases and J by 3 bases, 8 bases remained unmatched. Germline loops: CDR1 MDHEN, CDR2 SYDVKM. The CDR3 loop reads CASSPSRTSGVYNEQFF. In DNA form, the CDR3 reads TGTGCCAGCAGTCCATCTAGGACTAGCGGGGTCTACAATGAGCAGTTCTTC.

This chain connects TRBV24-1 to TRBJ2-5; a possible D gene is TRBD1 (5 bases). With 3 bases removed from V and 7 bases from J, the gap between germline ends came to 17 bases. This CDR3 region has 15 residues. The V gene's germline CDR1 is KGHDR and CDR2 SFDVKD. This CDR3 is CATSDTEKQGGTQYF. The CDR3 DNA sequence: TGTGCCACCAGTGATACCGAGAAGCAGGGTGGGACCCAGTACTTC.

The chain carries TRBV5-6 and TRBJ2-1, with a weak D call TRBD1 (6 bases). This CDR3 comprises 18 residues. The germline gives CDR1 SGHDT, CDR2 YYEEEE. Trimming took 0 bases from V and 0 from J, leaving 16 bases between them. This CDR3 is CASSLGTEPLSSYNEQFF. CDR3 coding DNA: TGTGCCAGCAGCTTGGGGACAGAGCCTTTAAGCTCCTACAATGAGCAGTTCTTC.

The gene calls are TRBV5-1 and TRBJ2-1; TRBD2 aligns across 8 bases. Germline V lookup: CDR1 SGHRS, CDR2 YFSETQ. There are 15 residues in the CDR3. J lost 7 bases, V lost 0 bases, and 6 bases had no gene match. The CDR3 DNA reads TGCGCCAGCAGCTTGGCAGCGGGAGTTGGTAATGAGCAGTTCTTC. It translates to CASSLAAGVGNEQFF.

Points on this clonotype: The junction does not match germline at one end; this may be a read error. The chain is built from TRBV28 and TRBJ1-2, with a tentative D call TRBD1 (5 bases). This CDR3 is 13 amino acids long. Germline V gives CDR1 MDHEN, CDR2 SYDVKM. In DNA, the CDR3 is TGTGCCAGCAGTGTCTACGGGGGATCTGGCTACACCTTT. Its protein is CASSVYGGSGYTF.

This chain joins TRBV18 and TRBJ2-7, with TRBD2 as a possible D gene (6 bases). Between the trimmed V and J ends, which lost 6 bases and 3 bases, there was a span of 18 bases. CDR1 is KGHSH and CDR2 is LQKENI in the germline V gene. The CDR3 consists of 15 residues. The CDR3 coding sequence is TGTGCCAGCTCCCGCAATGTCGGGGGAAGCTACGAGCAGTACTTC. Encoded protein: CASSRNVGGSYEQYF.

The chain joins TRBV4-1 to TRBJ2-7, with TRBD2 matching over 7 bases. Germline V CDR1 and CDR2: MGHRA, YSYEKL. V shed 0 bases and J 1 base; nucleotides not matched to a gene: 3. This CDR3 is 15 amino acids long. The CDR3 DNA sequence: TGCGCCAGCAGCCAAGATAGCGGGCGGTCCTACGAGCAGTACTTC. It translates to CASSQDSGRSYEQYF.

The J gene is TRBJ1-5, the V gene TRBV20-1; 7 bases align to TRBD1. The CDR3 contains 13 residues. The germline CDR1 and CDR2 sequences are DFQATT and SNEGSKA (reference sequence). J lost 6 bases, V lost 3 bases, and 5 bases had no gene match. The CDR3 loop reads CSARTGLSQPQHF. The CDR3 DNA sequence: TGCAGTGCTAGGACAGGGTTGAGTCAGCCCCAGCATTTT.

This sequence joins TRBV5-1 and TRBJ2-7; the match to TRBD2 covers 10 bases. CDR3 length: 14 residues. Germline CDR1 SGHRS, CDR2 YFSETQ. J gave up 2 bases and V 4 bases, and 3 bases lay outside the gene matches. The CDR3 is CASSLAGDAYEQYF. Here the CDR3 DNA reads TGCGCCAGCAGCCTAGCGGGAGACGCCTACGAGCAGTACTTC.

The chain links TRBV10-3 to TRBJ2-5; D is unclear. The CDR3 has 14 residues. The V gene's germline CDR1 is ENHRY and CDR2 SYGVKD. The V end was cut by 2 bases, the J end by 1 base, with 8 bases between. The chain's CDR3 is CAISELQAQETQYF. The CDR3 DNA follows: TGTGCCATCAGTGAGCTCCAGGCCCAAGAGACCCAGTACTTC.

This clonotype occurred a few times. The chain links TRBV2 to TRBJ1-2; TRBD1 might be the D (5 bases). V was pared by 1 base and J by 4 bases, with 16 bases between. The CDR3 runs 16 residues. The germline gives CDR1 SNHLY, CDR2 FYNNEI. The DNA for the CDR3 is TGTGCCAGCAGTGAAGGAAGACAGAATTTTCCCTATGGCTACACCTTC. Translation gives CASSEGRQNFPYGYTF.

The chain is built from TRBV10-3 and TRBJ2-5; D gene uncertain. CDR3 length equals 13 residues. From germline, CDR1 is ENHRY and CDR2 SYGVKD. V was cut by 2 bases and J by 5 bases, with 9 bases left in between. The CDR3 is CAISERVRETQYF. The CDR3 DNA sequence: TGTGCCATCAGTGAGAGGGTTCGGGAGACCCAGTACTTC.

This clonotype was counted a few times. The genes are TRBV12-3 or TRBV12-4 and TRBJ2-2, with 7 bases fitting TRBD1. This CDR3 has 15 residues. V gave up 10 bases and J gave up 2 bases; unmatched junction bases: 10. The CDR3 loop is CATSSTGVNTGELFF. The CDR3 DNA sequence: TGTGCCACCTCATCCACAGGGGTAAACACCGGGGAGCTGTTTTTT.

The chain combines TRBV6-1 with TRBJ1-5, with D maybe TRBD1 (5 bases). Germline V gene lookup returns CDR1 MNHNS and CDR2 SASEGT. The ends were cut back, 6 bases at V and 0 bases at J, with 12 bases in the middle. This CDR3 is built from 15 residues. The CDR3 protein is CASRTDGYSNQPQHF. In DNA, the CDR3 is TGTGCCAGCAGGACAGACGGATATAGCAATCAGCCCCAGCATTTT.

This clonotype has just a few counts. The chain combines TRBV5-1 with TRBJ2-1; 7 bases are a match to TRBD2. This CDR3 spans 15 amino acids. Germline-derived CDR1 and CDR2 are SGHRS and YFSETQ. Unmatched junction bases numbered 7, after V lost 1 base and J lost 6 bases. The CDR3 nucleotides read TGCGCCAGCAGCTTGCGGCTAGCGGTGGGCAATGAGCAGTTCTTC. The encoded protein is CASSLRLAVGNEQFF.

This clonotype turned up a few times. The V and J genes are TRBV5-1 and TRBJ1-1; D is ambiguous. The CDR3 is 13 amino acids. Trimming cost V 0 bases and J 4 bases, with 7 bases left between them. The V gene's germline CDR1 is SGHRS and CDR2 YFSETQ. CDR3 in amino acids: CASSLGAATEAFF. The CDR3 DNA sequence: TGCGCCAGCAGCTTGGGGGCCGCCACTGAAGCTTTCTTT.

This clonotype was counted a few times. The chain combines TRBV5-1 with TRBJ2-1, with 11 bases fitting TRBD2. V shed 4 bases, J shed 0 bases, and the junction held 3 bases outside the gene matches. Looked up from germline, CDR1 is SGHRS and CDR2 is YFSETQ. The CDR3 spans 16 residues. The DNA of the CDR3 is TGCGCCAGCAGCGCGGGACTAGCGGACTCCTACAATGAGCAGTTCTTC. Its protein product is CASSAGLADSYNEQFF.

The chain recombines TRBV12-3 or TRBV12-4 with TRBJ2-2, with 10 bases fitting TRBD2. Trimming cost V 6 bases and J 4 bases; bases outside gene matches: 5. The CDR3 covers 15 residues. As DNA, the CDR3 is TGTGCCAGCAGCGTAGCGGGAGGCTCCACCGGGGAGCTGTTTTTT. Translated, it gives CASSVAGGSTGELFF.

The chain employs TRBV5-4 and TRBJ2-3, with D unresolved. Trimming stripped 0 bases from V and 0 bases from J, with 11 bases between. This CDR3 region has 16 residues. Germline V gene sequence: CDR1 SGHNT, CDR2 YYREEE (reference sequence). The CDR3 sequence is CASSLGGALSTDTQYF. The DNA for the CDR3 is TGTGCCAGCAGCTTGGGTGGTGCGCTCAGCACAGATACGCAGTATTTT.

This rearrangement joins TRBV18 to TRBJ2-1; maybe TRBD2 (5 bases). The CDR3 consists of 16 residues. V shed 1 base and J shed 0 bases, with 10 bases lying between them. CDR1 is KGHSH and CDR2 is LQKENI in the germline V gene. CDR3 residues: CASSPLAAGSYNEQFF. The CDR3 DNA sequence: TGTGCCAGCTCACCACTTGCGGCGGGCTCCTACAATGAGCAGTTCTTC.

This clonotype was recorded a few times. The genes are TRBV5-1 and TRBJ2-1, with TRBD1 matching over 7 bases. Germline V gives CDR1 SGHRS, CDR2 YFSETQ. This CDR3 comprises 13 residues. After removal of 2 bases from V and 8 bases from J, the junction contained 4 bases not matched to a gene. CDR3 sequence: CASSFYGQDEQFF. Here the CDR3 DNA reads TGCGCCAGCAGCTTTTATGGACAGGATGAGCAGTTCTTC.

The chain has TRBV5-1 and TRBJ1-1, with no clear D. The CDR3 spans 14 residues. The V and J ends lost 8 bases and 5 bases respectively, with 19 bases between them. Germline CDR1 is SGHRS and CDR2 is YFSETQ. The CDR3 nucleotides are TGCGCCAGTAAGGTCCGGACGGCGAAAACTGAAGCTTTCTTT. The encoded protein is CASKVRTAKTEAFF.

This clonotype showed up just once. This chain joins TRBV24-1 and TRBJ1-5; 7 nucleotides align to TRBD1. Losses at the gene ends were 9 bases for V and 1 base for J; bases not matched to a gene: 11. The CDR3 loop spans 16 amino acids. Per germline, CDR1 KGHDR and CDR2 SFDVKD. The CDR3 DNA follows: TGTGCCACCCCCGACAGGGCCTGGGGAAGCAATCAGCCCCAGCATTTT. Translation: CATPDRAWGSNQPQHF.

The chain couples TRBV27 to TRBJ2-5; D is unresolved. Trimming removed 0 bases at V and 4 bases at J, with 9 bases between. CDR1 is MNHEY, CDR2 SMNVEV, per germline (reference sequence). The CDR3 consists of 14 residues. CDR3 sequence: CASSLSVRGETQYF. For the CDR3, the DNA is TGTGCCAGCAGTTTATCGGTCAGAGGAGAGACCCAGTACTTC.